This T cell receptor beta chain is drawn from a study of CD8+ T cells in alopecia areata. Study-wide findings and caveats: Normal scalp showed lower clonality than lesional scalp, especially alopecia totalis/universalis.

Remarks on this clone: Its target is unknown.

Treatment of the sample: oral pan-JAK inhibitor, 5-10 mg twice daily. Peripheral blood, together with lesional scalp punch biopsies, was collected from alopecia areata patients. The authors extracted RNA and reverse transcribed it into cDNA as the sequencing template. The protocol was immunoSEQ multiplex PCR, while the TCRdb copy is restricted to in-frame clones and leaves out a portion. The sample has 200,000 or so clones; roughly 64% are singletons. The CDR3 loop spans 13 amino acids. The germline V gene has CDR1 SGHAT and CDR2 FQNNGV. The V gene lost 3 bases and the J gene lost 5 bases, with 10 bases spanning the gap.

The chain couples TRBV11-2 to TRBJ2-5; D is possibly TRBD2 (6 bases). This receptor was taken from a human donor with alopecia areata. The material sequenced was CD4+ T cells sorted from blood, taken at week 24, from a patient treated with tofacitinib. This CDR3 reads CASSLRGQETQYF. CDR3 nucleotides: TGTGCCAGCAGCTTGCGGGGTCAGGAGACCCAGTACTTC.